Sequencing of this T cell receptor (beta chain) was carried out in a study of T cell responses to AZD1222 COVID-19 vaccine. Study information: Investigators merged groups given second doses at roughly 4 or roughly 12 weeks.

Study conclusions and caveats: Only five to seven individuals given AZD1222 were seropositive at baseline. Vaccination with two AZD1222 doses was followed by a rise in Spike-specific TCR breadth and depth.

Turning to this clone: Its antigen is undetermined.

This CDR3 spans 12 amino acids. V lost 6 bases to trimming and J lost 4 bases, with 10 bases between them. Germline CDR1 MNHEY, CDR2 SVGAGI. Here immunoSEQ multiplex PCR was the method, and the copy in TCRdb shows in-frame clones only, minus some. The sample shows about 92,000 clones, roughly 93% of them seen only once. This TCR came from an adult in good health. The V gene is TRBV6-5, the J gene TRBJ2-7; the D gene is possibly TRBD1 (5 bases). The specimen was peripheral blood, collected on day 0 of AZD1222 vaccination. In nucleotides, the CDR3 is TGTGCCAGCAGCAGTACAGGATACGAGCAGTACTTC. Protein sequence: CASSSTGYEQYF.